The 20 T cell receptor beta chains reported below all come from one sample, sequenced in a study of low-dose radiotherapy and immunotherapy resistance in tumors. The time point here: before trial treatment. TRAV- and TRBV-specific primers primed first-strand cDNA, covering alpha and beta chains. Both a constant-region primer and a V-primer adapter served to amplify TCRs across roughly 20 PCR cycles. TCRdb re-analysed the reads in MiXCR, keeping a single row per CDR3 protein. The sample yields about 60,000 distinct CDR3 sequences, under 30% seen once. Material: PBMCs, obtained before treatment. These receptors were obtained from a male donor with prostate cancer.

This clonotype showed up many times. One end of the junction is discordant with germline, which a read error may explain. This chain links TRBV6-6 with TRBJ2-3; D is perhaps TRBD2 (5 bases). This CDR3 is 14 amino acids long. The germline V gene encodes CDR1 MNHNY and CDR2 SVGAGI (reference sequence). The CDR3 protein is CASSYSRAADTHYF. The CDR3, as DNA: TGTGCCAGCAGTTACTCGAGGGCAGCAGATACGCATTATTTT.

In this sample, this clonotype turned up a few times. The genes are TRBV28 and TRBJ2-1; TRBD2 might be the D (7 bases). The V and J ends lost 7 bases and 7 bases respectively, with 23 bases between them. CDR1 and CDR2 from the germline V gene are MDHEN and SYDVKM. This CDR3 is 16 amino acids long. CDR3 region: CASTRSGGGQRNEQFF. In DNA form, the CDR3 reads TGTGCCAGCACTCGAAGTGGCGGGGGCCAAAGAAATGAGCAGTTCTTC.

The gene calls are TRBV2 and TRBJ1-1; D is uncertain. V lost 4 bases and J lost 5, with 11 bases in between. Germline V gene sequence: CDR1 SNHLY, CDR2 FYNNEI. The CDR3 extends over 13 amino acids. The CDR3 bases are TGTGCCAGCAGTGGAGCTAGAGGGACTGAAGCTTTCTTT. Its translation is CASSGARGTEAFF.

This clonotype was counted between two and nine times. The chain's CDR3 is CASSFDRATGELFF. Here the CDR3 DNA reads TGTGCCAGCAGCTTTGATAGGGCCACCGGGGAGCTGTTTTTT. The chain has TRBV5-4 and TRBJ2-2, with D hard to call. Deletions cut 2 bases from V and 4 bases from J, with 9 bases between. The CDR3 sequence is 14 residues long. In germline, CDR1 is SGHNT, CDR2 YYREEE (reference sequence).

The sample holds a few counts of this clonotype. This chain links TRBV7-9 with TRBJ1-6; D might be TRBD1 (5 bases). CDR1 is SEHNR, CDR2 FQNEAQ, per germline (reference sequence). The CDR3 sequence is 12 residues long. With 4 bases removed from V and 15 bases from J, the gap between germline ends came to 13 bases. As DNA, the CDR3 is TGTGCCAGCAGCTCCATCGACAGTCGCCTCCACTTT. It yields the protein CASSSIDSRLHF. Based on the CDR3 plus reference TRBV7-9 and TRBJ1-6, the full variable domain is DTGVSQNPRHKITKRGQNVTFRCDPISEHNRLYWYRQTLGQGPEFLTYFQNEAQLEKSRLLSDRFSAERPKGSFSTLEIQRTEQGDSAMYLCASSSIDSRLHFGNGTRLTVT.

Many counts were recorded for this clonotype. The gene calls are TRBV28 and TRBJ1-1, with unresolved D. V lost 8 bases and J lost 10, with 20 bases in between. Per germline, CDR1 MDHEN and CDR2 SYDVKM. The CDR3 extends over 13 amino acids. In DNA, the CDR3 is TGTGCCAGCTCCATCACGGCTTCTGAGGGAGCTTTCTTT. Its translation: CASSITASEGAFF.

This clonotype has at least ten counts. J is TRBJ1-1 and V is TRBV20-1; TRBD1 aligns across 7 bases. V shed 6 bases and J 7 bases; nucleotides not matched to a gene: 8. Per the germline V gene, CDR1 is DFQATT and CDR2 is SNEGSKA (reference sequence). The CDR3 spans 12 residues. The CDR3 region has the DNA TGCAGTGCCAACGGACAGGCGATTGAAGCTTTCTTT. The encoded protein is CSANGQAIEAFF.

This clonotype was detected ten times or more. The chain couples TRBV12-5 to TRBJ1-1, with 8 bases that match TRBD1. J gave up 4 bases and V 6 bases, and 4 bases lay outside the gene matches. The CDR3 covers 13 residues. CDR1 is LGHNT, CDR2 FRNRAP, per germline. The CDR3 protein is CASGRTGITEAFF. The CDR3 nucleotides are TGTGCTAGTGGACGGACAGGGATCACTGAAGCTTTCTTT.

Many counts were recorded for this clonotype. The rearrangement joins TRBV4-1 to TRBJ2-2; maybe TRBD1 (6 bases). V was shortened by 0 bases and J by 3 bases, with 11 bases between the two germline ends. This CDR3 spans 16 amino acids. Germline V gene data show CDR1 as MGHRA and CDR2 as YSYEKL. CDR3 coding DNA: TGCGCCAGCAGCCAAGATCCAGGGGAGTACACCGGGGAGCTGTTTTTT. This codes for CASSQDPGEYTGELFF.

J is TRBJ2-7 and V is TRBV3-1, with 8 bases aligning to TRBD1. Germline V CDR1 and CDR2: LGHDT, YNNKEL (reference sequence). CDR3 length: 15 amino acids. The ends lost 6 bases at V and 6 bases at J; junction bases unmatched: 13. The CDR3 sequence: CASRDGQGKFREQYF. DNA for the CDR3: TGTGCCAGCAGAGACGGACAGGGAAAGTTTCGCGAGCAGTACTTC.

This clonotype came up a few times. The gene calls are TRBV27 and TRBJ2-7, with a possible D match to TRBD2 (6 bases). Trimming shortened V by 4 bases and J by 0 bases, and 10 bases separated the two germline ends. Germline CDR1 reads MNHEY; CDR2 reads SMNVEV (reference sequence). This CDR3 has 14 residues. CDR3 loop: CASSSRGTSYEQYF. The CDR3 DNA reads TGTGCCAGCAGTTCCCGCGGGACCTCCTACGAGCAGTACTTC.

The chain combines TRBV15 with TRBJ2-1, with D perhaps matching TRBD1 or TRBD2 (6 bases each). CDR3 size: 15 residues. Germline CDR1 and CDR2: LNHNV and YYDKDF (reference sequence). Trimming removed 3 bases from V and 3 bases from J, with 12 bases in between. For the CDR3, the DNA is TGTGCCACCAGCAGCTTAGGGGGGCTCTACAATGAGCAGTTCTTC. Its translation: CATSSLGGLYNEQFF.

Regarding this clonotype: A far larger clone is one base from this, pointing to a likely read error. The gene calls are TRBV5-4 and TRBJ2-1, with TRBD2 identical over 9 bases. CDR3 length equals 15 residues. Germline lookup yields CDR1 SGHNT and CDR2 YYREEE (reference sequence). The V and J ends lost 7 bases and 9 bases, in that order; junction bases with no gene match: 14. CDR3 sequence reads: CASCIGTSPGSEQFF. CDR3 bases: TGTGCCAGCTGCATCGGGACTAGCCCAGGGAGTGAGCAGTTCTTC.

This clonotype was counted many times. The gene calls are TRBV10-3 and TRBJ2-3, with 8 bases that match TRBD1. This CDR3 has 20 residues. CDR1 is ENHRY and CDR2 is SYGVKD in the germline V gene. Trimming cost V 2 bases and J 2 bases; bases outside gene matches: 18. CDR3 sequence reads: CAISEDGQGSGLGVTDTQYF. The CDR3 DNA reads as TGTGCCATCAGTGAGGACGGACAGGGCTCCGGGCTGGGTGTCACAGATACGCAGTATTTT.

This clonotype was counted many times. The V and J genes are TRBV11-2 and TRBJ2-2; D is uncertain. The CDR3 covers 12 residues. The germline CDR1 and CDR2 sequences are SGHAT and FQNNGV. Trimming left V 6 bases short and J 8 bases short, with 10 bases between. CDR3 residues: CASRTYGGELFF. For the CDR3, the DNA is TGTGCCAGCAGAACCTACGGGGGGGAGCTGTTTTTT. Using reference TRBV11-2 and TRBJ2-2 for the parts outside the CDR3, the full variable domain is EAGVAQSPRYKIIEKRQSVAFWCNPISGHATLYWYQQILGQGPKLLIQFQNNGVVDDSQLPKDRFSAERLKGVDSTLKIQPAKLEDSAVYLCASRTYGGELFFGEGSRLTVL.

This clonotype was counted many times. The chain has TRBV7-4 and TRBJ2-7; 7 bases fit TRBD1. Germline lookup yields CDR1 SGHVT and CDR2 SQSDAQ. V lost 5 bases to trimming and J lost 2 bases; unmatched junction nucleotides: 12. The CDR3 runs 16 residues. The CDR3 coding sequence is TGTGCCAGCAGCCCCGAGGCCGGGACAGACCCCTACGAGCAGTACTTC. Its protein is CASSPEAGTDPYEQYF.

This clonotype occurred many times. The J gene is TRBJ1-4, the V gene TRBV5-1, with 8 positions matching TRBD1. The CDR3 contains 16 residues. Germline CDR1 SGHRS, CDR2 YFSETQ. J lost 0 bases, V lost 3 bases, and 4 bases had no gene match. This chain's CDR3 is CASSSTGDATNEKLFF. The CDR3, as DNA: TGCGCCAGCAGCTCGACAGGGGATGCAACTAATGAAAAACTGTTTTTT.

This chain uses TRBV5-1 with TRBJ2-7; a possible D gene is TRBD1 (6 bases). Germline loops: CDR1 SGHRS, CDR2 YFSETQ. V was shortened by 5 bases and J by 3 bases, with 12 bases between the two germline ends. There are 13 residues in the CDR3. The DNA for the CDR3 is TGCGCCAGCAGAGACAGGCCCGGCTACGAGCAGTACTTC. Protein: CASRDRPGYEQYF.

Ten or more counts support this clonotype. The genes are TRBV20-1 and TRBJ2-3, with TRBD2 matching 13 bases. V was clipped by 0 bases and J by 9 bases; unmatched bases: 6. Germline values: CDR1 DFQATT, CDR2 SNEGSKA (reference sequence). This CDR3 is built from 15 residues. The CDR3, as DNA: TGCAGTGCTAGAGATCGTGGACTAGCGGGAGTGACGCAGTATTTT. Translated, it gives CSARDRGLAGVTQYF.

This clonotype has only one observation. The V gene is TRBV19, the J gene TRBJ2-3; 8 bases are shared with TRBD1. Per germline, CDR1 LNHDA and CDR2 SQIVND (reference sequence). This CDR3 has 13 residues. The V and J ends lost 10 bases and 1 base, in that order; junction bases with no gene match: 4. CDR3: CATGQGGTDTQYF. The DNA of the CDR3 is TGTGCCACCGGACAGGGCGGCACAGATACGCAGTATTTT. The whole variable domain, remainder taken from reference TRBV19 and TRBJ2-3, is DGGITQSPKYLFRKEGQNVTLSCEQNLNHDAMYWYRQDPGQGLRLIYYSQIVNDFQKGDIAEGYSVSREKKESFPLTVTSAQKNPTAFYLCATGQGGTDTQYFGPGTRLTVL.